This T cell receptor beta chain was recovered during a study of long-term antiretroviral therapy in people with HIV. The V end was cut by 4 bases, the J end by 3 bases, with 11 bases between. The germline CDR1 and CDR2 sequences are SGHRS and YFSETQ. The CDR3 covers 14 residues. The authors ran the immunoSEQ assay, v3.0, at survey level. Clones were sequenced by immunoSEQ multiplex PCR, and TCRdb holds only the in-frame ones, with some missing. In the table there are over 30,000 clones, approximately 97% of which are singletons. The receptor's source is a young man with HIV. The chain recombines TRBV5-1 with TRBJ2-1; D not certain. Sequenced material: unsorted PBMCs, taken 6.9 years after starting antiretroviral therapy. CDR3 protein: CASSTGRSYNEQFF. The CDR3 nucleotides are TGCGCCAGCAGCACCGGACGAAGCTACAATGAGCAGTTCTTC.